Given below is one TCR beta chain in context. Antigen unknown. This CDR3 comprises 12 residues. Germline V gene data show CDR1 as MNHNS and CDR2 as SASEGT. The record originates from a study of shared clonotypes between healthy human individuals. Whole-study findings and limits: Naive subsets generally had larger estimated richness than memory subsets.

Clones were sequenced by immunoSEQ multiplex PCR, and TCRdb holds only the in-frame ones, with some missing. The repertoire holds 950,000 to 1,100,000 clones, around 74% seen once, with roughly 1.4% in the top ten. The sequenced sample was memory CD4+ T cells sorted from blood. Subset defined: CD45RA-negative fraction. V and J are TRBV6-1 and TRBJ2-5; D remains ambiguous. The DNA matches TRBJ2-7 better at its end, which makes the J call doubtful. The TCR originated in a man between 18 and 29 years old in good health. The CDR3: CASSEGSYEQYF. Written as DNA, the CDR3 is TGTGCCAGCAGTGAAGGCAGCTACGAGCAGTACTTC.